Shown below are 3 T cell receptor beta chains from a single sample sequenced in a study of liver allograft versus peripheral blood T cells. Whole-study context: Blood and transplanted-liver T cell receptor repertoires from recipients were compared.

Via MiXCR, TCRdb re-called the reads, giving one row per CDR3 protein. The table lists 2,000 or so distinct CDR3 sequences, 15% to 20% of them singletons. The receptor set was obtained from a human patient who had a liver transplant. Some T cells could come from the graft donor.

Sample share makes this clonotype medium-sized. The CDR3 is CATIPPGTVNTEAFF. As DNA, the CDR3 is TGTGCCACCATACCACCCGGCACGGTGAACACTGAAGCTTTCTTT. This rearrangement joins TRBV7-3 to TRBJ1-1, with unresolved D. Germline V CDR1 and CDR2: SGHTA, FQGTGA. Trimming left V 10 bases short and J 0 bases short, with 18 bases between. The CDR3 totals 15 residues.

This clonotype was counted at least ten times. The chain links TRBV5-6 to TRBJ1-5; D gene ambiguous. CDR3 length: 14 amino acids. Germline assignment: CDR1 SGHDT and CDR2 YYEEEE. Trimming stripped 1 base from V and 4 bases from J, with 9 bases between. CDR3 amino acids: CASSLFGGNQPQHF. As DNA, the CDR3 is TGTGCCAGCAGCTTGTTTGGTGGGAATCAGCCCCAGCATTTT. Full variable domain (remainder filled in from reference TRBV5-6 and TRBJ1-5): DAGVTQSPTHLIKTRGQQVTLRCSPKSGHDTVSWYQQALGQGPQFIFQYYEEEERQRGNFPDRFSGHQFPNYSSELNVNALLLGDSALYLCASSLFGGNQPQHFGDGTRLSIL.

This clonotype is deemed medium-sized. This chain links TRBV6-1 with TRBJ1-5; no clear D gene. The CDR3 spans 15 residues. V was shortened by 6 bases and J by 0 bases, with 12 bases between the two germline ends. Germline V gene data show CDR1 as MNHNS and CDR2 as SASEGT. CDR3 nucleotide sequence: TGTGCCAGCAGAGGGATACTTTATAGCAATCAGCCCCAGCATTTT. Its protein product is CASRGILYSNQPQHF.